This T cell receptor beta chain was identified during a study of blood T cell repertoires in COVID-19. In the original processing: By means of reference gene primer amplification, nucleated cell counts were estimated. The method was immunoSEQ multiplex PCR; TCRdb's version includes in-frame clones alone and lacks a portion of them. The V and J calls and clone size are taken from that table; D and trimming were inferred from the DNA. The table shows about 260,000 clones, with roughly four fifths occurring only once. Trimming cost V 0 bases and J 9 bases, with 6 bases left between them. Germline V gene data show CDR1 as SEHNR and CDR2 as FQNEAQ (reference sequence). The CDR3 consists of 13 residues.

The genes are TRBV7-9 and TRBJ1-6; D gene ambiguous. The sequence came from a man aged 30-40 years with acute COVID-19. The sample comprised PBMCs or T cells enriched from blood (not recorded which). The CDR3 is CASSLAEVSPLHF. CDR3 bases: TGTGCCAGCAGCTTAGCGGAGGTTTCACCCCTCCACTTT.